This is a list of T cell receptor beta chains from one sample in a study of blood T cell repertoires in COVID-19. This table comes from immunoSEQ multiplex PCR, and its TCRdb copy is limited to in-frame clones, with some not included. Of 40,000 to 55,000 clones in the sample, more than 65% were seen once. Sample: peripheral blood. The receptors derive from a human donor in a cohort sampled during active COVID-19. The conserved cysteine and the conserved F or W are not part of the CDR3 here. The order of the fields is V gene, CDR3 protein.

V gene: TRBV24-1
CDR3 protein: ATSRNQGGDTQY

V gene: TRBV19
CDR3 protein: AAGSNFTTNEKLF

V gene: TRBV7-9
CDR3 protein: ASSSGQNNQPQH

V gene: TRBV29-1
CDR3 protein: SVERGAGGVNEQF

V gene: TRBV19
CDR3 protein: ASGGRDRILTGELF

V gene: TRBV6-5
CDR3 protein: ASSYYGQGDIQY

V gene: TRBV28
CDR3 protein: ASSWDTYNEQF

V gene: TRBV5-1
CDR3 protein: ASSVTSGSSRPEQY

V gene: TRBV2
CDR3 protein: ASSPGLALLRQF

V gene: TRBV6-6
CDR3 protein: ASSLGQPGLALDTQY

V gene: TRBV5-7
CDR3 protein: ASSVYQETQY

V gene: TRBV29-1
CDR3 protein: SVASNNEQF

V gene: TRBV18
CDR3 protein: ASSRVREGNQPQH

V gene: TRBV6-5
CDR3 protein: ASSTEGLAGAEQY

V gene: TRBV29-1
CDR3 protein: SVGQKTSTDTQY

V gene: TRBV12-3/TRBV12-4
CDR3 protein: ASSEQTNYGYT

V gene: TRBV7-2
CDR3 protein: ARRGASTGELF

V gene: TRBV24-1
CDR3 protein: ATRTSDQISYEQY

V gene: TRBV5-1
CDR3 protein: ASREAGANVLT

V gene: TRBV25-1
CDR3 protein: ASSASDRGHGYT

V gene: TRBV6-6
CDR3 protein: ASSYSIKQGGTQY

V gene: TRBV6-5
CDR3 protein: ASSSPGQASYEQY

V gene: TRBV24-1
CDR3 protein: ATSLPGDNRDTQY